This T cell receptor beta chain comes out of a study of blood T cell repertoires in COVID-19. Study background: COVID-19 samples from acute and convalescent phases originated in the United States, Italy and Spain.

V lost 0 bases to trimming and J lost 3 bases, with 3 bases between them. This CDR3 contains 11 residues. CDR1 is SQVTM, CDR2 ANQGSEA, per germline. Libraries were prepared by immunoSEQ multiplex PCR; TCRdb keeps only in-frame clonotypes and omits some of them. The sample holds a few hundred thousand clones; about 86% are singletons and the top ten take over 1.5%. The source is a man aged 25 to 45 with active or convalescent COVID-19. The genes are TRBV29-1 and TRBJ2-7; D not certain. Sequencing was performed on peripheral blood. CDR3 loop: CSVEDSYEQYF. CDR3 coding DNA: TGCAGCGTTGAAGACAGCTACGAGCAGTACTTC.